Listed below are T cell receptor beta chains from one sample, sequenced in a study of Ad26.COV2.S vaccination and SARS-CoV-2 variants. The method was immunoSEQ multiplex PCR; TCRdb's version includes in-frame clones alone and lacks a portion of them. This table has 300,000 to 400,000 clones, around 89% appearing once. The sequencing used peripheral blood, collected in a trial of Ad26.COV2.S vaccine versus placebo. These receptors were obtained from a person between 18 and 65 years old who received the Ad26.COV2.S COVID-19 vaccine or a placebo. Both conserved end residues are part of each CDR3. Fields, in order: J gene, D gene, V gene, clone size, CDR3 DNA, CDR3 protein. The D gene is left open where the match is weak. A row's size may be missing; if present it is once, few, many or a size class.

TRBJ1-2	TRBD1	TRBV28	once	TGTGCCAGCAGTACGGGACAGCGACTTATCTATGGCTACACCTTC	CASSTGQRLIYGYTF
TRBJ1-2	-	TRBV27	-	TGTGCCAGCAGTCCCTCGGACTACCATGGCTACACCTTC	CASSPSDYHGYTF
TRBJ2-2	TRBD1	TRBV19	once	TGTGCCAGTTTAGAGGGACAGAGCTACACCGGGGAGCTGTTTTTT	CASLEGQSYTGELFF
TRBJ2-5	TRBD2	TRBV11-2	-	TGTGCCAGCAGCGCCCTCCTGGGAGCGGGAGTATTGACCCAGTACTTC	CASSALLGAGVLTQYF
TRBJ1-2	-	TRBV2	-	TGTGCCAGCACCAAAGGGTCTGGCTACACCTTC	CASTKGSGYTF
TRBJ1-2	TRBD1	TRBV19	-	TGTGCCAGTAGTATTGGGGACAGAGCTTATGGCTACACCTTC	CASSIGDRAYGYTF
TRBJ2-7	-	TRBV28	-	TGTGCCAGCAGTAGATCCGGGACATATAGGGGGGAGCAGTACTTC	CASSRSGTYRGEQYF
TRBJ2-5	-	TRBV15	-	TGTGCCACCAGCAGGGGGAGGGGGCGGGAGGTCGGCGAGACCCAGTACTTC	CATSRGRGREVGETQYF
TRBJ1-5	TRBD1	TRBV27	once	TGTGCCAGCAGTCTGGACAGGGGCCAGCCCCAGCATTTT	CASSLDRGQPQHF
TRBJ2-3	TRBD2	TRBV4-1	once	TGCGCCAGCAGCCAAGGACTAGCGGGAGTGGGAGATACGCAGTATTTT	CASSQGLAGVGDTQYF
TRBJ2-7	-	TRBV9	-	TGTGCCAGCAGCACGTCTAGTGGGTTCGGGTTGGAGCAGTACTTC	CASSTSSGFGLEQYF
TRBJ2-1	TRBD1	TRBV10-3	-	TGTGCCATCAGTGATCAGACAGGGGGCTACAATGAGCAGTTCTTC	CAISDQTGGYNEQFF
TRBJ2-3	-	TRBV21-1	-	TGTGCCAGCAGCATTTGGGAGGGGCATAGCACAGATACGCAGTATTTT	CASSIWEGHSTDTQYF
TRBJ2-1	TRBD1	TRBV27	-	TGTGCCAGCAGTCTCGGGACAGTTGTGTTCTTC	CASSLGTVVFF
TRBJ2-1	TRBD2	TRBV19	-	TGTGCCAGTAGTCCATTGGGACTAGCGGGAAGGAATGAGCAGTTCTTC	CASSPLGLAGRNEQFF
TRBJ2-7	TRBD1	TRBV4-1	-	TGCGCCAGCAGTCCGGACAGGGGGTTCAGTGAGCAGTACTTC	CASSPDRGFSEQYF
TRBJ2-1	TRBD2	TRBV18	-	TGTGCCAGCTCACGAAATCTAGCGGGAGGGCCAAGTGAGCAGTTCTTC	CASSRNLAGGPSEQFF
TRBJ2-5	TRBD1	TRBV5-1	-	TGCGCCAGCAGCCTTTCCGGACAGGGGGGACAAGAGACCCAGTACTTC	CASSLSGQGGQETQYF
TRBJ1-1	-	TRBV2	-	TGTGCCAGCAGTGAAGGGGGCAGAAACACTGAAGCTTTCTTT	CASSEGGRNTEAFF
TRBJ2-5	-	TRBV11-2	-	TGTGCCAGCAGCTTAAGTGGCCAAGAGACCCAGTACTTC	CASSLSGQETQYF
TRBJ2-2	-	TRBV2	few	TGTGCCAGCAGGGAGGGGGAGACCGGGGAGCTGTTTTTT	CASREGETGELFF
TRBJ2-7	-	TRBV11-2	-	TGTGCCAGCAGCTTAGCTGGGGTCACCTACGAGCAGTACTTC	CASSLAGVTYEQYF
TRBJ2-5	-	TRBV5-6	-	TGTGCCAGCAGCTTGACACTACAAGAGACCCAGTACTTC	CASSLTLQETQYF
TRBJ2-3	TRBD2	TRBV6-1	few	TGTGCCAGCAGTGAAGAAAGAGCGGGGGGGCCGAGAGATACGCAGTATTTT	CASSEERAGGPRDTQYF
TRBJ2-1	TRBD2	TRBV7-9	-	TGTGCCAGCAGCTCCGGACTAGCGGGGCCCTCCTACAATGAGCAGTTCTTC	CASSSGLAGPSYNEQFF
TRBJ2-2	TRBD1	TRBV4-1	-	TGCGCCAGCAGCCAAGGACAGGGGGCGAACACCGGGGAGCTGTTTTTT	CASSQGQGANTGELFF
TRBJ2-2	TRBD1	TRBV5-5	-	TGTGCCAGCAGGAGGGACAGGGGGAGCACCGGGGAGCTGTTTTTT	CASRRDRGSTGELFF
TRBJ2-3	TRBD1	TRBV5-1	-	TGCGCCAGCAGCCATGGGGACAGGGTCACAGATACGCAGTATTTT	CASSHGDRVTDTQYF
TRBJ2-7	TRBD1	TRBV29-1	-	TGCAGCGTTGAAGCCCGGGACAGGGGTTCCTACGAGCAGTACTTC	CSVEARDRGSYEQYF